This T cell receptor beta chain was observed in a study of blood T cells in healthy people across ages. As for this clonotype: Antigen specificity is unknown.

Whole-study results and caveats: Compared with aged donors, long-lived donors showed fewer expanded clones, suggesting selection.

A sample-barcoded 5' primer and a J-beta primer mix were used in a second PCR of about 7 to 12 cycles. Samples each returned at least 2.5 million CDR3-containing paired-end reads. TCRdb ran MiXCR on the 5' RACE reads and lists one entry per CDR3 protein. The table includes 1.4 million to 1.5 million distinct CDR3 sequences, approximately 40% detected once. This CDR3 has 12 residues. V lost 7 bases to trimming and J lost 6 bases, with 12 bases between them. Germline V gives CDR1 LNHDA, CDR2 SQIVND (reference sequence). Sequences were obtained from blood. The sequence came from a woman younger than 30 in good health. V gene TRBV19 combines with J gene TRBJ1-1; weak D call: TRBD1 (5 bases). The CDR3 nucleotides read TGTGCCAGTATGGCCAGGACACCTGAAGCTTTCTTT. Protein product: CASMARTPEAFF.